Here is one TCR beta chain with its context. Antigen unknown. The CDR3 totals 16 residues. Between the trimmed V and J ends, which lost 1 base and 7 bases, there was a span of 16 bases. Germline V gene sequence: CDR1 MGHRA, CDR2 YSYEKL. Sequenced by immunoSEQ multiplex PCR; TCRdb stores in-frame clones only, minus some. The repertoire holds about 35,000 clones, about 70% seen once, with about 21% in the top ten. This sample is part of a study of OX40 agonist ivuxolimab in advanced cancers. Overall study: Ivuxolimab, an antibody that agonizes OX40 (CD134), was administered to the patients. The dose-escalation group included hepatocellular carcinoma, melanoma, renal cell carcinoma and head and neck cancer.

Study-wide results and limits: The study observed clonal expansion of CD4+ and CD8+ blood T cells by week 6 at 0.1 to 3.0 mg/kg.

Patients were ruled out by autoimmune disease history or systemic immunosuppression. The specimen was CD4+ or CD8+ T cells sorted from blood, collected in a trial of the OX40 agonist ivuxolimab. The J gene is TRBJ2-2, the V gene TRBV4-1, with D maybe TRBD1 (5 bases). This receptor was identified in an adult with an advanced solid tumor such as melanoma, head and neck, liver or kidney cancer. The CDR3 sequence is CASSQVSTGRRGELFF. The CDR3 nucleotides read TGCGCCAGCAGCCAAGTGAGTACAGGCCGCCGCGGGGAGCTGTTTTTT.